This note documents a single T cell receptor beta chain sequence. Antigen: not known. The data originate from a study of shared clonotypes between healthy human individuals. For the study at large: The study drew on two women and a few men aged 18 to 49 as donors.

Germline V gene data show CDR1 as SGHNT and CDR2 as YENEEA. V lost 5 bases and J 1 base, leaving 11 bases between the germline ends. This CDR3 comprises 14 residues. TCRdb's copy holds only in-frame clones and misses some; the assay was immunoSEQ multiplex PCR. The sample has approximately 2.5 million clones; roughly nine tenths are singletons. General study results and limits: Enrolling few donors narrowed the genetic and exposure-history diversity that was represented. The sharing of 4% to 5.5% of naive CD4 clonotypes was seen across several donors.

This chain uses TRBV11-3 with TRBJ2-5; D is undetermined. The specimen was naive CD4+ T cells sorted from blood. Subset in this sample: CD45RA+ positively selected. This clonotype was obtained from a man aged 18 to 30 in good health. The CDR3 DNA is TGTGCCAGCAGCCCGAGTGGTGGCCAAGAGACCCAGTACTTC. It specifies CASSPSGGQETQYF.